The text below deals with one TCR beta chain. Its antigen is still unknown. This PCR relied on a set of 60 Vbeta primers and 13 Jbeta primers. Clones were sequenced by immunoSEQ multiplex PCR, and TCRdb holds only the in-frame ones, with some missing. The sample includes under 100,000 clones, roughly 58% of them seen just once. Germline CDR1 reads SGHRS; CDR2 reads YFSETQ. This CDR3 comprises 16 residues. The V segment lost 1 base and the J segment 2 bases; nucleotides outside the gene matches: 4. The data were obtained in a study of cytomegalovirus exposure and HLA in healthy donors. Points from the study as a whole: Indistinguishable V segments such as TRBV6-2 and TRBV6-3 were excluded. The authors enumerated over 150 TCR beta chains as linked to cytomegalovirus. What was likely a sequencing artifact was a cluster of highly shared sequence variants.

This sequence was found in a woman aged 25 to 39 in good health and CMV-seropositive. Sequenced sample: PBMCs. The chain carries TRBV5-1 and TRBJ2-5, with 11 bases lining up with TRBD2. The DNA for the CDR3 is TGCGCCAGCAGCTTGATAGCGGGGGGGATACAAGAGACCCAGTACTTC. Protein sequence: CASSLIAGGIQETQYF.